These 16 T cell receptor beta chains came from one sample sequenced in a study of T cell responses to AZD1222 COVID-19 vaccine. Clones were read by immunoSEQ multiplex PCR, and TCRdb kept only the in-frame ones, dropping some. The sample lists around 150,000 clones; roughly 92% were seen once. Sequencing used peripheral blood, obtained on day 0 of AZD1222 vaccination. The receptors were sampled from an adult in good health.

In nucleotides, the CDR3 is TGTGCCAGCAGCTCATGGAGTGGGCGTGGAAACACCATATATTTT. Translating gives CASSSWSGRGNTIYF. The chain uses TRBV11-2 and TRBJ1-3, with D hard to call. CDR3 length: 15 amino acids. V lost 4 bases to trimming and J lost 3 bases, with 13 bases between them. In germline, CDR1 is SGHAT, CDR2 FQNNGV.

The chain uses TRBV5-6 and TRBJ2-1, with 8 bases lining up with TRBD1. Germline values: CDR1 SGHDT, CDR2 YYEEEE. The CDR3 extends over 17 amino acids. Unmatched junction bases numbered 17, after V lost 0 bases and J lost 12 bases. The CDR3 region is CASSLGPDREGFRGQFF. The CDR3 coding sequence is TGTGCCAGCAGCTTGGGTCCGGACAGGGAAGGCTTTAGAGGGCAGTTCTTC.

V is TRBV10-2 and J is TRBJ2-7; 8 bases are shared with TRBD1. The CDR3 totals 14 residues. V lost 10 bases, J lost 0 bases, and 8 bases stayed unmatched. Looked up from germline, CDR1 is WSHSY and CDR2 is SAAADI. In DNA, the CDR3 is TGCGCCACCATGACAGGGGCTTCCTCCTACGAGCAGTACTTC. Translation: CATMTGASSYEQYF.

The chain joins TRBV27 to TRBJ1-1; possible D gene TRBD1, 5 bases. This CDR3 is 15 amino acids long. Deletions cut 2 bases from V and 3 bases from J, with 13 bases between. CDR1 and CDR2 from the germline V gene are MNHEY and SMNVEV (reference sequence). The CDR3 sequence is CASSLEGRVYTEAFF. DNA for the CDR3: TGTGCCAGCAGTTTAGAGGGCAGGGTGTACACTGAAGCTTTCTTT.

CDR3 region: CASSIGQELEQYF. The CDR3, as DNA: TGTGCCAGCTCAATCGGACAGGAGCTCGAGCAGTACTTC. The chain links TRBV18 to TRBJ2-7; 7 positions agree with TRBD1. The CDR3 length is 13 residues. Trimming cost V 5 bases and J 6 bases; bases outside gene matches: 7. Germline-derived CDR1 and CDR2 are KGHSH and LQKENI. The full variable domain, in which reference TRBV18 and TRBJ2-7 provide the parts outside the CDR3, is NAGVMQNPRHLVRRRGQEARLRCSPMKGHSHVYWYRQLPEEGLKFMVYLQKENIIDESGMPKERFSAEFPKEGPSILRIQQVVRGDSAAYFCASSIGQELEQYFGPGTRLTVT.

The J gene is TRBJ2-3, the V gene TRBV5-5; TRBD2 aligns across 7 bases. The V gene end was trimmed by 0 bases and the J gene end by 2 bases; junction bases not matched to a gene: 6. The CDR3 has 16 amino acids. The germline V gene encodes CDR1 SGHKS and CDR2 YYEKEE (reference sequence). This chain's CDR3 is CASSLERAGVTDTQYF. CDR3 coding DNA: TGTGCCAGCAGCTTGGAACGCGCGGGGGTCACAGATACGCAGTATTTT.

V is TRBV7-2 and J is TRBJ1-1; D not certain. The CDR3 is made up of 14 amino acids. CDR1 and CDR2 from the germline V gene are SGHTA and FQGNSA. V lost 1 base and J 6 bases, leaving 12 bases between the germline ends. CDR3 protein: CASSLGEAPAEAFF. The CDR3 DNA follows: TGTGCCAGCAGCTTAGGGGAAGCACCCGCTGAAGCTTTCTTT.

The V and J genes are TRBV30 and TRBJ1-5, with 10 bases identical to TRBD1. CDR3 length: 15 residues. Germline V lookup: CDR1 GTSNPN, CDR2 SVGIG (reference sequence). Trimming cost V 6 bases and J 7 bases; bases outside gene matches: 12. This chain's CDR3 is CACTGTGARWQPQHF. CDR3 bases: TGTGCCTGCACCGGGACAGGGGCTCGGTGGCAGCCCCAGCATTTT.

The rearrangement uses TRBV24-1 and TRBJ1-1; D unclear. Germline V gene lookup returns CDR1 KGHDR and CDR2 SFDVKD. The V and J ends lost 8 bases and 0 bases respectively, with 12 bases between them. The CDR3 covers 14 residues. The CDR3 DNA sequence: TGTGCCACCAACCGGCCATTTTTGAACACTGAAGCTTTCTTT. Its translation: CATNRPFLNTEAFF.

The chain is built from TRBV29-1 and TRBJ1-1; 7 nucleotides line up with TRBD1. Germline CDR1 is SQVTM and CDR2 is ANQGSEA. CDR3 size: 14 residues. With V trimmed by 6 bases and J by 0 bases, 7 bases remained unmatched. In DNA, the CDR3 is TGCAGCGTGAAGGTGGGACAGTTGAACACTGAAGCTTTCTTT. Protein sequence: CSVKVGQLNTEAFF.

The chain is built from TRBV3-1 (or the pseudogene TRBV3-2) and TRBJ2-5, with D maybe TRBD2 (5 bases). Deletions cut 4 bases from V and 2 bases from J, with 11 bases between. Per the germline V gene, CDR1 is LGHDT and CDR2 is YNNKEL (reference sequence). The CDR3 runs 14 residues. The DNA for the CDR3 is TGTGCCAGCAGCCTTATCAGAGGGCAAGAGACCCAGTACTTC. Translating it yields CASSLIRGQETQYF.

The chain links TRBV6-5 to TRBJ2-7; a weak D match, TRBD1 (6 bases). V shed 9 bases and J shed 7 bases, with 16 bases lying between them. The germline V gene has CDR1 MNHEY and CDR2 SVGAGI. The CDR3 runs to 12 residues. CDR3 DNA sequence: TGTGCCAGTAGGACAGAATACATGGAGCAGTACTTC. This sequence encodes CASRTEYMEQYF.

The chain carries TRBV7-9 and TRBJ2-1; the match to TRBD2 covers 7 bases. This CDR3 is built from 17 residues. The V and J ends lost 5 bases and 5 bases, in that order; junction bases with no gene match: 15. Germline lookup yields CDR1 SEHNR and CDR2 FQNEAQ (reference sequence). As DNA, the CDR3 is TGTGCCAGCAGCCCCATCCTGGTCGCGGGAGTGAACAATGAGCAGTTCTTC. Encoded protein: CASSPILVAGVNNEQFF.

CDR3 DNA: TGTGCCAGCAGCCAAGTGGGACTAGCGGGATACAATGAGCAGTTCTTC. Its protein product is CASSQVGLAGYNEQFF. The rearrangement links TRBV14 to TRBJ2-1, with 13 bases lining up with TRBD2. CDR1 is SGHDN, CDR2 FVKESK, per germline. The CDR3 loop spans 16 amino acids. The V and J ends lost 1 base and 4 bases, in that order; junction bases with no gene match: 1. The full variable domain, its missing parts supplied by reference TRBV14 and TRBJ2-1, is EAGVTQFPSHSVIEKGQTVTLRCDPISGHDNLYWYRRVMGKEIKFLLHFVKESKQDESGMPNNRFLAERTGGTYSTLKVQPAELEDSGVYFCASSQVGLAGYNEQFFGPGTRLTVL.

V and J are TRBV9 and TRBJ1-4; 7 bases line up with TRBD1. V gave up 3 bases and J gave up 8 bases; unmatched junction bases: 10. Germline CDR1 and CDR2: SGDLS and YYNGEE. This CDR3 region has 15 residues. The CDR3 nucleotides are TGTGCCAGCAGCGCCCCGGGTCCGGACAGGGAAAAACTGTTTTTT. This gives the protein CASSAPGPDREKLFF.

This sequence joins TRBV19 and TRBJ2-7, with unresolved D. Trimming took 2 bases from V and 2 from J, leaving 13 bases between them. Germline V lookup: CDR1 LNHDA, CDR2 SQIVND (reference sequence). The CDR3 has 15 amino acids. Here the CDR3 reads CASSITAPRTYEQYF. The CDR3 DNA follows: TGTGCCAGTAGTATAACAGCGCCGAGGACCTACGAGCAGTACTTC.